This TCR beta chain was identified during a study of technical replicates of blood from several donors. The CDR3 consists of 14 residues. CDR1 is SGHTA, CDR2 FQGNSA, per germline. The V and J ends lost 5 bases and 1 base respectively, with 11 bases between them. The repertoire was sequenced with immunoSEQ multiplex PCR; TCRdb's copy has only in-frame clones and lacks some. The table shows some 64,000 clones, with over 90% occurring only once. The clonotype originates from a human donor in good health. Some clones in this sample may be carry-over from other donors' samples. This rearrangement joins TRBV7-2 to TRBJ1-1; D uncertain. The sample comprised PBMCs. The CDR3 region is CASSLQVRNTEAFF. The CDR3 DNA reads TGTGCCAGCAGCCTTCAGGTCCGGAACACTGAAGCTTTCTTT.